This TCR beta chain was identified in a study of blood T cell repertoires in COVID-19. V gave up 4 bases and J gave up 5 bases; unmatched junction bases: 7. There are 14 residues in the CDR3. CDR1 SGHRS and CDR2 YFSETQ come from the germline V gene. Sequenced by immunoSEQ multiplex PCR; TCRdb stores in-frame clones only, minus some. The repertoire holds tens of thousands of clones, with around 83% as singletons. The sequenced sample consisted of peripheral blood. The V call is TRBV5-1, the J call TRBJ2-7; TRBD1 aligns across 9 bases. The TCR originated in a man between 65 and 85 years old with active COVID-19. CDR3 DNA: TGCGCCAGCAGCCACCGGGACAGGGTTGACGAGCAGTACTTC. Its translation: CASSHRDRVDEQYF.